Below are 10 T cell receptor beta chains sequenced from a single sample in a study of cytomegalovirus exposure and HLA in healthy donors. Researchers ran the PCR with 60 Vbeta and 13 Jbeta primers. TCRdb's table, derived via immunoSEQ multiplex PCR, lists solely in-frame clones and lacks some. The table records more than 130,000 clones, roughly four fifths of them present only once. Sequenced sample: PBMCs. These receptors were taken from a human donor in good health.

This clone was seen a handful of times. V gene TRBV4-1 combines with J gene TRBJ2-5, with 7 bases aligning to TRBD1. The closer fit of TRBJ2-7 to the DNA end suggests the J call may be wrong. The CDR3 sequence is 18 residues long. CDR1 and CDR2 (germline): MGHRA, YSYEKL. The CDR3 DNA reads as TGCGCCAGCAGCCAAGGGGTGGCCCGGACAGGAGTTTTCTACGAGCAGTACTTC. This translates into CASSQGVARTGVFYEQYF.

The V call is TRBV18, the J call TRBJ2-7; no reliable D call. The CDR3 has 13 amino acids. Per germline, CDR1 KGHSH and CDR2 LQKENI. Trimming removed 3 bases from V and 7 bases from J, with 13 bases in between. In DNA form, the CDR3 reads TGTGCCAGCTCACCCCTACGTTTTTGGGAGCAGTACTTC. This codes for CASSPLRFWEQYF.

The J gene is TRBJ1-4, the V gene TRBV6-1; D gene unclear. The CDR3 extends over 15 amino acids. Germline CDR1 reads MNHNS; CDR2 reads SASEGT. With 4 bases removed from V and 8 bases from J, the gap between germline ends came to 17 bases. The CDR3 DNA sequence: TGTGCCAGCAGTGTCTCTTTTTTGCTCGAGGAAAAACTGTTTTTT. Translating it yields CASSVSFLLEEKLFF.

The CDR3 DNA is TGCGCCAGCAGCCAAGTGCAGGGGGGCACCGGGGAGCTGTTTTTT. Translated: CASSQVQGGTGELFF. The V gene is TRBV4-1, the J gene TRBJ2-2; possibly TRBD1 for D (7 bases). The germline V gene has CDR1 MGHRA and CDR2 YSYEKL. V was clipped by 1 base and J by 4 bases, with 10 bases between them. The CDR3 covers 15 residues.

This chain connects TRBV11-3 to TRBJ2-5; D possibly corresponds to TRBD2 (5 bases). In germline, CDR1 is SGHNT, CDR2 YENEEA. The CDR3 is 15 amino acids. V lost 4 bases, J lost 2 bases, and 14 bases lay in between. This CDR3 reads CASSSPYGKQETQYF. CDR3 nucleotides: TGTGCCAGCAGCTCCCCGTACGGGAAACAAGAGACCCAGTACTTC.

The chain combines TRBV5-1 with TRBJ1-1, with D possibly being TRBD1 (6 bases). Looked up from germline, CDR1 is SGHRS and CDR2 is YFSETQ. The CDR3 is 13 residues long. The ends were cut back, 2 bases at V and 4 bases at J, with 9 bases in the middle. CDR3 in amino acids: CASSFQGGTEAFF. CDR3 in DNA: TGCGCCAGCAGCTTTCAAGGGGGCACTGAAGCTTTCTTT.

This clone was counted only a few times. The gene calls are TRBV10-3 and TRBJ2-7; maybe TRBD1 (6 bases). CDR1 and CDR2 (germline): ENHRY, SYGVKD. The CDR3 loop spans 15 amino acids. V dropped 3 bases and J dropped 1 base, with 13 bases sitting between them. The CDR3 sequence: CAISERDIYSYEQYF. In DNA form, the CDR3 reads TGTGCCATCAGTGAAAGGGACATTTATTCCTACGAGCAGTACTTC.

The CDR3, as DNA: TGTGCCAGCAGTACACAGGGGGCGGCCTATAATTCACCCCTCCACTTT. It encodes CASSTQGAAYNSPLHF. The chain carries TRBV7-9 and TRBJ1-6, with 9 bases that match TRBD1. Germline V gene data show CDR1 as SEHNR and CDR2 as FQNEAQ (reference sequence). The V and J ends lost 6 bases and 2 bases, in that order; junction bases with no gene match: 5. The CDR3 is 16 amino acids.

J is TRBJ1-5 and V is TRBV6-1; D not resolved. V was cut by 3 bases and J by 5 bases, with 11 bases left in between. The CDR3 is 14 amino acids. The V gene's germline CDR1 is MNHNS and CDR2 SASEGT. Here the CDR3 DNA reads TGTGCCAGCAGTGAGGGTGGGCTCGATCAGCCCCAGCATTTT. Translating gives CASSEGGLDQPQHF.

The V gene is TRBV10-3, the J gene TRBJ2-5, with 10 bases matching TRBD2. Germline loops: CDR1 ENHRY, CDR2 SYGVKD. V gave up 6 bases and J gave up 2 bases; unmatched junction bases: 3. The CDR3 sequence is 14 residues long. CDR3 region: CAIRPTSGQETQYF. In nucleotides, the CDR3 is TGTGCCATCAGACCGACTAGCGGGCAAGAGACCCAGTACTTC.